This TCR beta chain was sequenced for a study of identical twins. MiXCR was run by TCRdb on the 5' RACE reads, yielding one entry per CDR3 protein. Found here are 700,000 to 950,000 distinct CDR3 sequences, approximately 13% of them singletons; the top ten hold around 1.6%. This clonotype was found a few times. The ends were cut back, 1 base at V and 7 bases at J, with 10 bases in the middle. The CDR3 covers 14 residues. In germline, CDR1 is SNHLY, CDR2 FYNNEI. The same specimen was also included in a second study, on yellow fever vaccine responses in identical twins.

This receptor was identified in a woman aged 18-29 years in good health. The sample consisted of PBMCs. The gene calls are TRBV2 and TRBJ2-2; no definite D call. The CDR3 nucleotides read TGTGCCAGCAGTGAAGTATCCGACCGCGGGGAGCTGTTTTTT. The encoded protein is CASSEVSDRGELFF.